What follows are 18 T cell receptor beta chains derived from one specimen sequenced in a study of siplizumab effects on memory and regulatory T cells. This table comes from immunoSEQ multiplex PCR, and its TCRdb copy is limited to in-frame clones, with some not included. The data show more than 85,000 clones, 85% to 95% seen once. The source material was CD4+ T cells sorted from blood. The receptors were gathered from a human donor in good health.

The J gene is TRBJ1-1, the V gene TRBV29-1; D remains ambiguous. This CDR3 is 13 amino acids long. CDR1 is SQVTM, CDR2 ANQGSEA, per germline. The V gene lost 3 bases and the J gene lost 5 bases, with 13 bases spanning the gap. The CDR3, as DNA: TGCAGCGTTGAGTTAGGGTTAGGAACTGAAGCTTTCTTT. Translating gives CSVELGLGTEAFF.

This clone occurred a few times. V usage is TRBV4-2 and J usage is TRBJ1-2, with D maybe TRBD1 (5 bases). This CDR3 has 15 amino acids. The germline gives CDR1 LGHNA, CDR2 YNFKEQ. Between the trimmed V and J ends, which lost 0 bases and 5 bases, there was a span of 13 bases. The CDR3 DNA sequence: TGTGCCAGCAGCCAAGATTCAGGGAACGGGTATGGCTACACCTTC. As protein: CASSQDSGNGYGYTF.

This chain joins TRBV29-1 and TRBJ2-7; D may be TRBD1 or TRBD2 (5 bases each). Germline values: CDR1 SQVTM, CDR2 ANQGSEA. CDR3 length: 12 residues. V was cut by 6 bases and J by 6 bases, with 15 bases left in between. CDR3 in amino acids: CSVGGGPGEQYF. CDR3 sequence (DNA): TGCAGCGTCGGTGGGGGACCGGGCGAGCAGTACTTC.

V and J are TRBV5-4 and TRBJ2-3; D not certain. Germline V CDR1 and CDR2: SGHNT, YYREEE (reference sequence). The CDR3 has 14 amino acids. Trimming removed 0 bases at V and 3 bases at J, with 8 bases between. CDR3 protein: CASSLGTATDTQYF. The DNA for the CDR3 is TGTGCCAGCAGCTTGGGGACCGCGACAGATACGCAGTATTTT.

This clone has a single count. The chain combines TRBV2 with TRBJ1-1, with D possibly matching TRBD1 (5 bases). Trimming took 3 bases from V and 3 from J, leaving 11 bases between them. The CDR3 sequence is 14 residues long. Per the germline V gene, CDR1 is SNHLY and CDR2 is FYNNEI. CDR3 protein: CASSELRGYTEAFF. CDR3 sequence (DNA): TGTGCCAGCAGTGAGTTAAGGGGTTACACTGAAGCTTTCTTT.

The chain couples TRBV6-6 to TRBJ2-7, with TRBD1 identical over 10 bases. Trimming cost V 6 bases and J 4 bases; bases outside gene matches: 3. Germline loops: CDR1 MNHNY, CDR2 SVGAGI (reference sequence). CDR3 length equals 13 residues. The CDR3 region has the DNA TGTGCCAGCAGGATGGACAGGGGGTACGAGCAGTACTTC. Residues: CASRMDRGYEQYF.

The chain carries TRBV11-2 and TRBJ1-1; weak D call: TRBD1 (6 bases). Trimming removed 5 bases from V and 2 bases from J, with 9 bases in between. Germline CDR1 and CDR2: SGHAT and FQNNGV. The CDR3 length is 13 residues. The CDR3 DNA follows: TGTGCCAGCAGCCAACAGGGTAACACTGAAGCTTTCTTT. Translation: CASSQQGNTEAFF.

This clone was recorded only once. CDR3: CASSPPMDNEQFF. The DNA for the CDR3 is TGTGCCAGCAGCCCGCCCATGGACAATGAGCAGTTCTTC. The chain is built from TRBV7-9 and TRBJ2-1; D gene unclear. Germline loops: CDR1 SEHNR, CDR2 FQNEAQ (reference sequence). The CDR3 runs to 13 residues. The V end lost 5 bases, the J end lost 5 bases, and 10 bases lay between the germline ends.

This chain joins TRBV5-1 and TRBJ2-1, with D possibly TRBD1 on 5 matching bases. Per germline, CDR1 SGHRS and CDR2 YFSETQ. Trimming cost V 0 bases and J 6 bases, with 10 bases left between them. The CDR3 length is 14 residues. This chain's CDR3 is CASSLVGHPNEQFF. For the CDR3, the DNA is TGCGCCAGCAGCTTGGTGGGGCATCCCAATGAGCAGTTCTTC.

The chain employs TRBV27 and TRBJ1-1; the D gene is possibly TRBD1 (5 bases). From germline, CDR1 is MNHEY and CDR2 SMNVEV (reference sequence). The CDR3 loop spans 16 amino acids. Trimming removed 0 bases from V and 10 bases from J, with 21 bases in between. Written as DNA, the CDR3 is TGTGCCAGCAGTTTATCGGTACAGGCGAAGATCGGTGGAGCTTTCTTT. This sequence encodes CASSLSVQAKIGGAFF.

The CDR3 loop is CASSPSRTGNTEAFF. The CDR3 region has the DNA TGTGCCAGCTCACCATCCAGGACAGGGAACACTGAAGCTTTCTTT. The V call is TRBV18, the J call TRBJ1-1, with TRBD1 identical over 7 bases. The J segment lost 1 base and the V segment lost 2 bases, leaving 4 bases of the junction unmatched. The CDR3 has 15 residues. The germline V gene encodes CDR1 KGHSH and CDR2 LQKENI.

This clone was observed a few times. This rearrangement joins TRBV10-3 to TRBJ2-1; D perhaps matches TRBD1 (6 bases). The germline V gene has CDR1 ENHRY and CDR2 SYGVKD. There are 14 residues in the CDR3. V shed 3 bases and J shed 3 bases, with 9 bases lying between them. The CDR3 bases are TGTGCCATCAGTGATGACAGGTTCTACAATGAGCAGTTCTTC. Amino acid sequence: CAISDDRFYNEQFF.

This clone was detected only once. V usage is TRBV2 and J usage is TRBJ2-1; 8 bases line up with TRBD2. Germline-derived CDR1 and CDR2 are SNHLY and FYNNEI. The CDR3 has 15 amino acids. V gave up 3 bases and J gave up 5 bases; unmatched junction bases: 6. The CDR3 here is CASSDSSGGNNEQFF. CDR3 DNA: TGTGCCAGCAGTGATTCCAGCGGGGGAAACAATGAGCAGTTCTTC.

The J gene is TRBJ1-2, the V gene TRBV30; the match to TRBD1 covers 7 bases. This CDR3 is built from 13 residues. V shed 2 bases and J 4 bases; nucleotides not matched to a gene: 4. Looked up from germline, CDR1 is GTSNPN and CDR2 is SVGIG (reference sequence). CDR3 sequence: CAWSRDRPYGYTF. CDR3 sequence (DNA): TGTGCCTGGAGTCGGGACAGACCCTATGGCTACACCTTC.

The V and J genes are TRBV5-1 and TRBJ2-5, with TRBD2 identical over 12 bases. This CDR3 has 15 amino acids. Trimming took 5 bases from V and 3 from J; bases not matched to a gene: 5. Germline V CDR1 and CDR2: SGHRS, YFSETQ. CDR3 nucleotide sequence: TGCGCCAGCAGGACTAGCGGGAGACGCGAAGAGACCCAGTACTTC. Encoded protein: CASRTSGRREETQYF. The variable domain in full, with the rest retrieved from reference TRBV5-1 and TRBJ2-5, is KAGVTQTPRYLIKTRGQQVTLSCSPISGHRSVSWYQQTPGQGLQFLFEYFSETQRNKGNFPGRFSGRQFSNSRSEMNVSTLELGDSALYLCASRTSGRREETQYFGPGTRLLVL.

V gene TRBV9 combines with J gene TRBJ1-1; 8 bases fit TRBD1. Losses at the gene ends were 0 bases for V and 4 bases for J; bases not matched to a gene: 8. The CDR3 sequence is 16 residues long. CDR1 and CDR2 from the germline V gene are SGDLS and YYNGEE. Here the CDR3 reads CASSVGPGGYGTEAFF. In DNA, the CDR3 is TGTGCCAGCAGCGTAGGTCCAGGGGGCTATGGCACTGAAGCTTTCTTT.

Written as DNA, the CDR3 is TGTGCCAGTAGTATTCAGGCCCGACCCAATGAGCAGTTCTTC. This codes for CASSIQARPNEQFF. The rearrangement links TRBV19 to TRBJ2-1; D gene uncertain. Looked up from germline, CDR1 is LNHDA and CDR2 is SQIVND (reference sequence). The CDR3 runs 14 residues. With 3 bases removed from V and 6 bases from J, the gap between germline ends came to 12 bases.

The chain employs TRBV5-6 and TRBJ2-7; TRBD1 matches at 9 bases. Germline loops: CDR1 SGHDT, CDR2 YYEEEE. With 0 bases clipped from V and 6 bases from J, the junction kept 19 bases outside the gene matches. This CDR3 comprises 19 residues. Written as DNA, the CDR3 is TGTGCCAGCAGCTTGGTTGGGACAGGGTCTTTTCGGTCGCGCTTCGAGCAGTACTTC. Protein sequence: CASSLVGTGSFRSRFEQYF.